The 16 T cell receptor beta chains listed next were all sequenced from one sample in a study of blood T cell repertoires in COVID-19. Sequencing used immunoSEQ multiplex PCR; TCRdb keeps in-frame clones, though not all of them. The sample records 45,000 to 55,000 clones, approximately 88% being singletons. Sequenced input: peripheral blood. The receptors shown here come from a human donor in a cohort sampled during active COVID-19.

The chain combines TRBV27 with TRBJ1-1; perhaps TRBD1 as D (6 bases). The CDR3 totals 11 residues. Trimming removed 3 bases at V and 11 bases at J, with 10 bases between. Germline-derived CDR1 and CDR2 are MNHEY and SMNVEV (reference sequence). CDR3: CASSFGGAAFF. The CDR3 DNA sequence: TGTGCCAGCAGTTTTGGGGGGGCCGCTTTCTTT.

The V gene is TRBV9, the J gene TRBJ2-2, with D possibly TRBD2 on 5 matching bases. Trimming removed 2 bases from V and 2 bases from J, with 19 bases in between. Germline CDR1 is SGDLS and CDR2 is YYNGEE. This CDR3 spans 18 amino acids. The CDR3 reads CASSVRTLSALNTGELFF. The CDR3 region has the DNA TGTGCCAGCAGCGTGAGGACTTTATCGGCATTAAACACCGGGGAGCTGTTTTTT.

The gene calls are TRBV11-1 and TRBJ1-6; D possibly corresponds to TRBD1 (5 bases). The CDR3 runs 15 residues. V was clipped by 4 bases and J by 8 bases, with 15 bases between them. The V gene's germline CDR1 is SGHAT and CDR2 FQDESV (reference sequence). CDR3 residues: CASSSRRGRDSPLHF. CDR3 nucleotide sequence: TGTGCCAGCAGCTCTCGCCGGGGGAGGGATTCACCCCTCCACTTT.

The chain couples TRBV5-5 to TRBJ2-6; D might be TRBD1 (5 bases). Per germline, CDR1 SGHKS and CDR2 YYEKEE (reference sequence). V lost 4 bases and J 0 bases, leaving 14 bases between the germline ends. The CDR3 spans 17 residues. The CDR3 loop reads CASSPRQPFSGANVLTF. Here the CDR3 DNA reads TGTGCCAGCAGCCCAAGACAGCCCTTCTCTGGGGCCAACGTCCTGACTTTC. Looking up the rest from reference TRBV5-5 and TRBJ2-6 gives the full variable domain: DAGVTQSPTHLIKTRGQQVTLRCSPISGHKSVSWYQQVLGQGPQFIFQYYEKEERGRGNFPDRFSARQFPNYSSELNVNALLLGDSALYLCASSPRQPFSGANVLTFGAGSRLTVL.

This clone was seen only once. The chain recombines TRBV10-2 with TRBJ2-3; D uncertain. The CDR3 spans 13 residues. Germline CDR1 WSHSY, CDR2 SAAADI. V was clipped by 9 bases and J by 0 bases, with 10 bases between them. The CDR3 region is CASLSGSTDTQYF. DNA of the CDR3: TGCGCCAGTCTTTCCGGGAGCACAGATACGCAGTATTTT.

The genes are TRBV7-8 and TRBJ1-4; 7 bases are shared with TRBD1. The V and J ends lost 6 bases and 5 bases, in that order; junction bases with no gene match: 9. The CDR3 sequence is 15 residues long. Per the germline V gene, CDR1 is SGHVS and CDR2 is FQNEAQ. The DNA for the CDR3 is TGTGCCAGCAGTGTTAGTAGGGGACAGAATGAAAAACTGTTTTTT. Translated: CASSVSRGQNEKLFF.

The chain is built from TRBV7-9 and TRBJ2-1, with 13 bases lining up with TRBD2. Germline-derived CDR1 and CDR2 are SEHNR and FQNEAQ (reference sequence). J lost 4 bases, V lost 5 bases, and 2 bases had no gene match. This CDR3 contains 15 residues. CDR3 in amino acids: CASSLGLAGYNEQFF. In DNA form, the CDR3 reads TGTGCCAGCAGCCTGGGACTAGCGGGGTACAATGAGCAGTTCTTC. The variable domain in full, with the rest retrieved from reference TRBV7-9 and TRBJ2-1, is DTGVSQNPRHKITKRGQNVTFRCDPISEHNRLYWYRQTLGQGPEFLTYFQNEAQLEKSRLLSDRFSAERPKGSFSTLEIQRTEQGDSAMYLCASSLGLAGYNEQFFGPGTRLTVL.

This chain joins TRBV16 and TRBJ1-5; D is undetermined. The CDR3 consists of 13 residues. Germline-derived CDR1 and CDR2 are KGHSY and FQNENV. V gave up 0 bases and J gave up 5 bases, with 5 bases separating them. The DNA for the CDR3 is TGTGCCAGCAGCCAATCGGCCGATCAGCCCCAGCATTTT. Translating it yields CASSQSADQPQHF.

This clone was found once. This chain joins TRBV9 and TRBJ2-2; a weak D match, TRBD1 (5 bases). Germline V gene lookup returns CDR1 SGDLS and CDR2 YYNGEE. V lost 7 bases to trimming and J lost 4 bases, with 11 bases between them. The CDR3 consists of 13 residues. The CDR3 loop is CASATEITGELFF. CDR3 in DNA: TGTGCCAGCGCGACAGAAATCACCGGGGAGCTGTTTTTT.

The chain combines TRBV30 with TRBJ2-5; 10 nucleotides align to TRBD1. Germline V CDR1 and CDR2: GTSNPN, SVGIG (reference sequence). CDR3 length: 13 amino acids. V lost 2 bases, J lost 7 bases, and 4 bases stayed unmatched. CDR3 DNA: TGTGCCTGGAGTCGGACAGGGGGAAGGACCCAGTACTTC. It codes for CAWSRTGGRTQYF. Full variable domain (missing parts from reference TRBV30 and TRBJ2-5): SQTIHQWPATLVQPVGSPLSLECTVEGTSNPNLYWYRQAAGRGLQLLFYSVGIGQISSEVPQNLSASRPQDRQFILSSKKLLLSDSGFYLCAWSRTGGRTQYFGPGTRLLVL.

The CDR3 DNA sequence: TGTGCCAGTAGTAAAGCTAGCGGGGGGGCCTTTGAGCAGTTCTTC. Its protein is CASSKASGGAFEQFF. The rearrangement joins TRBV19 to TRBJ2-1; TRBD2 agrees at 12 bases. Germline-derived CDR1 and CDR2 are LNHDA and SQIVND (reference sequence). The V gene end was trimmed by 4 bases and the J gene end by 9 bases; junction bases not matched to a gene: 7. The CDR3 runs 15 residues.

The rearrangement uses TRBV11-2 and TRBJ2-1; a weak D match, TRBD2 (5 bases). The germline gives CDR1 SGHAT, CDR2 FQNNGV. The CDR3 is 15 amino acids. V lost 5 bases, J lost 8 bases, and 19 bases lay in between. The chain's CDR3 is CASSLTLDLGDEQFF. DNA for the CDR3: TGTGCCAGCAGCCTTACCCTGGACCTCGGGGATGAGCAGTTCTTC.

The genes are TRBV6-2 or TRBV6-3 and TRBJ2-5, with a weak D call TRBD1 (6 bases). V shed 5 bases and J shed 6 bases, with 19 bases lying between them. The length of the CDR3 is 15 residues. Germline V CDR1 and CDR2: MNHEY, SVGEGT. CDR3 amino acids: CASSRPGQPYKTQYF. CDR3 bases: TGTGCCAGCAGTCGCCCAGGACAGCCTTATAAGACCCAGTACTTC.

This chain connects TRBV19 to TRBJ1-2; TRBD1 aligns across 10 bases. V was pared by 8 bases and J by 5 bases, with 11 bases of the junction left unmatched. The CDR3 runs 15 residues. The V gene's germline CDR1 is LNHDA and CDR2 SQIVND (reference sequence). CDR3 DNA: TGTGCCAGTGGTACCGGGGACAGGGGCCAATATGGCTACACCTTC. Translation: CASGTGDRGQYGYTF.

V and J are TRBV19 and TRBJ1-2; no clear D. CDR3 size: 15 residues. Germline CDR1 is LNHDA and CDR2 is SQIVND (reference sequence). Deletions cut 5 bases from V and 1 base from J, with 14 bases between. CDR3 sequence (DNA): TGTGCCAGTAGTTTCTTGCGGGAATTTAACTATGGCTACACCTTC. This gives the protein CASSFLREFNYGYTF. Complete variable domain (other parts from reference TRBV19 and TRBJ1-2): DGGITQSPKYLFRKEGQNVTLSCEQNLNHDAMYWYRQDPGQGLRLIYYSQIVNDFQKGDIAEGYSVSREKKESFPLTVTSAQKNPTAFYLCASSFLREFNYGYTFGSGTRLTVV.

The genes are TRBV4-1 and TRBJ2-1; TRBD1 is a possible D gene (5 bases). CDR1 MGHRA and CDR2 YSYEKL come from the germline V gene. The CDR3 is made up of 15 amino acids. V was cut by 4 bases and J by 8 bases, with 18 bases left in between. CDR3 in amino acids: CASSPLSQGRDEQFF. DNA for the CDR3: TGCGCCAGCAGCCCCCTGAGTCAGGGTAGGGATGAGCAGTTCTTC.